These 21 T cell receptor beta chains came from one sample sequenced in a study of blood T cell repertoires in COVID-19 (dated by TCRdb to the early 2020s). Library preparation used the immunoSEQ multiplex PCR assay. TCRdb re-hosts the immuneACCESS table, in-frame sequences only. Its copies lack some clones; in the studies checked, an unresolved V gene accounts for under half of them, and the cause for the rest is not known. The sample table holds about 300,000 clones, of which roughly 87% were seen once. Approximately 5.3% of the sample is in the top ten clones. Sequenced input: PBMCs or T cells enriched from blood (not recorded which). The receptors derive from a woman aged 25-40 years who had recovered from COVID-19.

The V gene is TRBV7-2, the J gene TRBJ1-2; D is unclear. Trimming took off 8 bases at V and 4 bases at J, with 14 bases between the two ends. The germline V gene encodes CDR1 SGHTA and CDR2 FQGNSA. The CDR3 has 13 residues. CDR3 region: CASRDRGGYGYTF. The CDR3 bases are TGTGCCAGCCGCGATCGGGGAGGCTATGGCTACACCTTC.

V is TRBV7-2 and J is TRBJ1-3; TRBD1 matches at 8 bases. Germline CDR1 reads SGHTA; CDR2 reads FQGNSA. V gave up 4 bases and J gave up 2 bases; unmatched junction bases: 13. This CDR3 is built from 18 residues. CDR3 sequence: CASSSTRGQGLPGNTIYF. The CDR3 nucleotides are TGTGCCAGCAGCTCGACCCGAGGACAGGGCCTACCTGGAAACACCATATATTTT.

CDR3 sequence reads: CASSPPPTGISGNTIYF. The CDR3 DNA follows: TGTGCCAGCTCACCACCGCCCACAGGGATCTCTGGAAACACCATATATTTT. This chain connects TRBV18 to TRBJ1-3; D is possibly TRBD1 (6 bases). The germline CDR1 and CDR2 sequences are KGHSH and LQKENI. The CDR3 covers 17 residues. Trimming took off 0 bases at V and 0 bases at J, with 12 bases between the two ends. The full variable domain, its missing parts supplied by reference TRBV18 and TRBJ1-3, is NAGVMQNPRHLVRRRGQEARLRCSPMKGHSHVYWYRQLPEEGLKFMVYLQKENIIDESGMPKERFSAEFPKEGPSILRIQQVVRGDSAAYFCASSPPPTGISGNTIYFGEGSWLTVV.

The rearrangement uses TRBV2 and TRBJ2-2; 10 bases fit TRBD1. Germline V gene data show CDR1 as SNHLY and CDR2 as FYNNEI. This CDR3 region has 16 residues. Trimming at V came to 7 bases and at J to 6 bases, leaving 11 bases not matched to a gene. This CDR3 is CASILKGGQGSGELFF. The CDR3 DNA reads as TGTGCCAGCATCCTCAAGGGGGGACAGGGGTCCGGGGAGCTGTTTTTT. Full variable domain (rest looked up from reference TRBV2 and TRBJ2-2): EPEVTQTPSHQVTQMGQEVILRCVPISNHLYFYWYRQILGQKVEFLVSFYNNEISEKSEIFDDQFSVERPDGSNFTLKIRSTKLEDSAMYFCASILKGGQGSGELFFGEGSRLTVL.

This clone was recorded once. Other DNA sequences in the same sample also yield this CDR3. The V and J genes are TRBV12-3 or TRBV12-4 and TRBJ1-2; 10 positions agree with TRBD1. The CDR3 spans 13 residues. Unmatched junction bases numbered 0, after V lost 3 bases and J lost 5 bases. The CDR3 loop is CASSLGQGYGYTF. CDR3 DNA sequence: TGTGCCAGCAGTTTGGGACAGGGGTATGGCTACACCTTC.

This chain uses TRBV5-1 with TRBJ2-1; D gene uncertain. CDR3 length: 16 amino acids. The germline V gene encodes CDR1 SGHRS and CDR2 YFSETQ. V lost 0 bases and J 0 bases, leaving 10 bases between the germline ends. CDR3 sequence (DNA): TGCGCCAGCAGCTTGGTTGCACAGAGCTCCTACAATGAGCAGTTCTTC. Encoded protein: CASSLVAQSSYNEQFF.

With regard to this clone: The germline gene is not matched at one end of the junction; a read error may be the cause. The chain employs TRBV7-7 and TRBJ1-6; TRBD1 might be the D (6 bases). This CDR3 is 13 amino acids long. CDR1 SSHAT and CDR2 FNYEAQ come from the germline V gene (reference sequence). CDR3 sequence (DNA): TGTGCTAGCAGCTCCCGACAGGACTCACCCCTCCACTTT. Its protein product is CASSSRQDSPLHF. Based on the CDR3 plus reference TRBV7-7 and TRBJ1-6, the full variable domain is GAGVSQSPRYKVTKRGQDVTLRCDPISSHATLYWYQQALGQGPEFLTYFNYEAQPDKSGLPSDRFSAERPEGSISTLTIQRTEQRDSAMYRCASSSRQDSPLHFGNGTRLTVT.

This chain links TRBV9 with TRBJ1-3; D is uncertain. V lost 0 bases and J 0 bases, leaving 10 bases between the germline ends. CDR1 SGDLS and CDR2 YYNGEE come from the germline V gene. The CDR3 runs 16 residues. The CDR3 DNA reads TGTGCCAGCAGCGTAGTAGATTCTGCCTCTGGAAACACCATATATTTT. This sequence encodes CASSVVDSASGNTIYF. Based on the CDR3 plus reference TRBV9 and TRBJ1-3, the full variable domain is DSGVTQTPKHLITATGQRVTLRCSPRSGDLSVYWYQQSLDQGLQFLIQYYNGEERAKGNILERFSAQQFPDLHSELNLSSLELGDSALYFCASSVVDSASGNTIYFGEGSWLTVV.

The chain combines TRBV5-4 with TRBJ1-1, with TRBD1 matching 7 bases. There are 15 residues in the CDR3. Germline lookup yields CDR1 SGHNT and CDR2 YYREEE (reference sequence). V was clipped by 4 bases and J by 1 base; unmatched bases: 7. The CDR3 coding sequence is TGTGCCAGCAGCCAAGGGACAGAGAGGAACACTGAAGCTTTCTTT. It is translated as CASSQGTERNTEAFF. Filled out from reference TRBV5-4 and TRBJ1-1, the complete variable domain reads ETGVTQSPTHLIKTRGQQVTLRCSSQSGHNTVSWYQQALGQGPQFIFQYYREEENGRGNFPPRFSGLQFPNYSSELNVNALELDDSALYLCASSQGTERNTEAFFGQGTRLTVV.

The chain has TRBV30 and TRBJ1-2, with D hard to call. The CDR3 has 13 residues. The V gene lost 3 bases and the J gene lost 7 bases, with 15 bases spanning the gap. Germline CDR1 and CDR2: GTSNPN and SVGIG (reference sequence). For the CDR3, the DNA is TGTGCCTGGAGCGCCCCCCCGCTATTTGGCTACACCTTC. This codes for CAWSAPPLFGYTF.

This rearrangement joins TRBV20-1 to TRBJ1-5; no clear D gene. The V gene's germline CDR1 is DFQATT and CDR2 SNEGSKA (reference sequence). Trimming stripped 5 bases from V and 11 bases from J, with 13 bases between. The CDR3 is 11 amino acids. CDR3 bases: TGCAGTGCTGGCGACACTTCCACCCAGCATTTT. This codes for CSAGDTSTQHF.

This chain uses TRBV2 with TRBJ2-2; possibly TRBD1 for D (7 bases). Germline V lookup: CDR1 SNHLY, CDR2 FYNNEI. The CDR3 extends over 16 amino acids. V dropped 1 base and J dropped 5 bases, with 14 bases sitting between them. The CDR3 sequence: CASSEERAGGTGELFF. As DNA, the CDR3 is TGTGCCAGCAGTGAAGAACGGGCAGGGGGGACCGGGGAGCTGTTTTTT.

The chain recombines TRBV18 with TRBJ2-3; 9 bases line up with TRBD1. In germline, CDR1 is KGHSH, CDR2 LQKENI. The CDR3 loop spans 16 amino acids. V was pared by 2 bases and J by 4 bases, with 7 bases of the junction left unmatched. The CDR3 bases are TGTGCCAGCTCACCAACAACAGGGGGCTGGGCAGATACGCAGTATTTT. Translated, it gives CASSPTTGGWADTQYF.

The CDR3 spells CASSDSYSRKRNQPQHF. The CDR3 nucleotides read TGTGCCAGCAGTGACTCTTATTCGCGGAAGCGCAATCAGCCCCAGCATTTT. The chain combines TRBV6-4 with TRBJ1-5, with D hard to call. Germline V gene data show CDR1 as MRHNA and CDR2 as SNTAGT. Trimming took off 0 bases at V and 2 bases at J, with 14 bases between the two ends. The CDR3 sequence is 17 residues long.

The chain is built from TRBV2 and TRBJ1-4; TRBD1 agrees at 8 bases. The CDR3 is made up of 14 amino acids. With 6 bases clipped from V and 4 bases from J, the junction kept 4 bases outside the gene matches. CDR1 SNHLY and CDR2 FYNNEI come from the germline V gene. CDR3 nucleotide sequence: TGTGCCAGCAGCGAACAGGGGGGTAATGAAAAACTGTTTTTT. Translation: CASSEQGGNEKLFF. Combining the CDR3 with reference TRBV2 and TRBJ1-4 gives the whole variable domain EPEVTQTPSHQVTQMGQEVILRCVPISNHLYFYWYRQILGQKVEFLVSFYNNEISEKSEIFDDQFSVERPDGSNFTLKIRSTKLEDSAMYFCASSEQGGNEKLFFGSGTQLSVL.

The V and J genes are TRBV27 and TRBJ1-6; D gene ambiguous. The CDR3 spans 13 residues. Trimming left V 7 bases short and J 8 bases short, with 12 bases between. Per germline, CDR1 MNHEY and CDR2 SMNVEV (reference sequence). CDR3 in amino acids: CASKDGVDSPLHF. As DNA, the CDR3 is TGTGCCAGCAAGGACGGGGTAGATTCACCCCTCCACTTT.

This chain connects TRBV19 to TRBJ2-1; 7 nucleotides match TRBD1. Looked up from germline, CDR1 is LNHDA and CDR2 is SQIVND (reference sequence). V gave up 1 base and J gave up 8 bases; unmatched junction bases: 5. CDR3 length: 14 amino acids. The CDR3 DNA sequence: TGTGCCAGTAGTATAGTGCGGCAGGGGGATGAGCAGTTCTTC. Protein sequence: CASSIVRQGDEQFF.

The V and J genes are TRBV11-3 and TRBJ1-1, with TRBD1 as a possible D gene (5 bases). Germline V gene data show CDR1 as SGHNT and CDR2 as YENEEA. This CDR3 is 12 amino acids long. V lost 5 bases to trimming and J lost 1 base, with 5 bases between them. CDR3: CASSQGNTEAFF. CDR3 DNA sequence: TGTGCCAGCAGCCAGGGGAACACTGAAGCTTTCTTT. The entire variable domain, with the rest obtained from reference TRBV11-3 and TRBJ1-1, is as follows: EAGVVQSPRYKIIEKKQPVAFWCNPISGHNTLYWYLQNLGQGPELLIRYENEEAVDDSQLPKDRFSAERLKGVDSTLKIQPAELGDSAVYLCASSQGNTEAFFGQGTRLTVV.

The chain is built from TRBV7-9 and TRBJ1-2; D gene ambiguous. This CDR3 has 15 residues. Germline loops: CDR1 SEHNR, CDR2 FQNEAQ (reference sequence). V shed 5 bases and J shed 0 bases, with 13 bases lying between them. The CDR3 coding sequence is TGTGCCAGCAGCCAGGAGGCTGGGGCTAACTATGGCTACACCTTC. The encoded protein is CASSQEAGANYGYTF.

The rearrangement joins TRBV2 to TRBJ2-3, with TRBD2 matching over 11 bases. CDR1 and CDR2 from the germline V gene are SNHLY and FYNNEI. The length of the CDR3 is 14 residues. V lost 4 bases, J lost 3 bases, and 0 bases stayed unmatched. The CDR3 sequence: CASSGLAGTDTQYF. CDR3 coding DNA: TGTGCCAGCAGTGGACTAGCGGGGACAGATACGCAGTATTTT.

This chain links TRBV19 with TRBJ2-1; a weak D match, TRBD2 (6 bases). This CDR3 spans 17 amino acids. The germline V gene has CDR1 LNHDA and CDR2 SQIVND (reference sequence). Trimming removed 6 bases from V and 1 base from J, with 19 bases in between. CDR3 in DNA: TGTGCCAGTAGGAATCCGAGGAGTGGGGGGTCCTACAATGAGCAGTTCTTC. Its translation is CASRNPRSGGSYNEQFF.